This T cell receptor (beta chain) emerged from a study of T cells after yellow fever vaccination. Whole-study findings and limits: Among primary-vaccination clones, most reappeared after the booster, at 95% to 96% for CD4 and around 91% for CD8. There was a small share of clonotypes that showed up in both the CD4 and CD8 compartments.

MiXCR, applied by TCRdb to the 5' RACE reads, yields one record per CDR3 protein. The sample shows 150,000 to 200,000 distinct CDR3 sequences, about 6% of them seen only once. This clonotype was counted many times. Antigen unknown. The CDR3 extends over 15 amino acids. CDR1 and CDR2 (germline): KGHSH, LQKENI. Trimming cost V 3 bases and J 6 bases; bases outside gene matches: 6. The material sequenced was CD4+ T cells sorted from PBMCs, taken on the day of the first yellow fever vaccination. V and J are TRBV18 and TRBJ2-1, with 9 bases matching TRBD1. The receptor's source is a man younger than 30 who received the YFV17D yellow fever vaccine. The CDR3 coding sequence is TGTGCCAGCTCACCTAGGACAGGGGATATCAATGAGCAGTTCTTC. Its protein is CASSPRTGDINEQFF.